Presented here are 14 T cell receptor beta chains from one specimen sequenced in a study of post-analysis software for immune sequencing data. Study findings and constraints: Several TRBV segments occurring more often in patients than controls included TRBV5-6, TRBV5-1 and TRBV20-1.

Antigen specificity for these receptors is unknown. Unique molecular identifiers were present in the TCR beta cDNA libraries. TCRdb fed the PCR reads into MiXCR, producing one record per CDR3 protein. The sample carries about half a million distinct CDR3 sequences, less than 40% recorded once. Sequenced sample: blood. These receptors all come from a girl younger than 18 with multiple sclerosis.

The chain carries TRBV6-1 and TRBJ2-1; 9 bases are shared with TRBD2. Germline V gives CDR1 MNHNS, CDR2 SASEGT. V was pared by 6 bases and J by 5 bases, with 11 bases of the junction left unmatched. The CDR3 has 16 residues. CDR3 sequence reads: CASSLPGLARNNEQFF. The CDR3 DNA follows: TGTGCCAGCAGCCTTCCGGGACTAGCCCGAAACAATGAGCAGTTCTTC.

Only a few counts were recorded for this clonotype. The gene calls are TRBV5-1 and TRBJ1-2, with D maybe TRBD1 (5 bases). This CDR3 is 15 amino acids long. The V end lost 4 bases, the J end lost 5 bases, and 18 bases lay between the germline ends. Germline CDR1 and CDR2: SGHRS and YFSETQ. In DNA, the CDR3 is TGCGCCAGCAGCAGAACCGGGACTTTTGAATATGGCTACACCTTC. This gives the protein CASSRTGTFEYGYTF.

There are a few counts of this clonotype. The chain couples TRBV3-1 to TRBJ1-2; the D gene is possibly TRBD1 (6 bases). The length of the CDR3 is 14 residues. V was shortened by 0 bases and J by 5 bases, with 10 bases between the two germline ends. CDR1 is LGHDT and CDR2 is YNNKEL in the germline V gene (reference sequence). CDR3 bases: TGTGCCAGCAGCCAAGACGGGAGGGGGTATGGCTACACCTTC. Translating gives CASSQDGRGYGYTF. The full variable domain, its missing parts supplied by reference TRBV3-1 and TRBJ1-2, is DTAVSQTPKYLVTQMGNDKSIKCEQNLGHDTMYWYKQDSKKFLKIMFSYNNKELIINETVPNRFSPKSPDKAHLNLHINSLELGDSAVYFCASSQDGRGYGYTFGSGTRLTVV.

This clonotype was recorded many times. The J gene is TRBJ2-7, the V gene TRBV6-2 or TRBV6-3; D gene unclear. V dropped 2 bases and J dropped 4 bases, with 9 bases sitting between them. The CDR3 is 13 residues long. Germline loops: CDR1 MNHEY, CDR2 SVGEGT. The CDR3 DNA reads as TGTGCCAGCAGTTACCCGGTGGGGTACGAGCAGTACTTC. As protein: CASSYPVGYEQYF.

The V and J genes are TRBV3-1 and TRBJ2-7, with no clear D. Trimming shortened V by 3 bases and J by 2 bases, and 11 bases separated the two germline ends. In germline, CDR1 is LGHDT, CDR2 YNNKEL (reference sequence). CDR3 length: 14 amino acids. The CDR3 DNA follows: TGTGCCAGCAGCCAGTCCAGATTACCCTACGAGCAGTACTTC. The encoded protein is CASSQSRLPYEQYF.

The chain links TRBV19 to TRBJ2-1; D gene unclear. Looked up from germline, CDR1 is LNHDA and CDR2 is SQIVND (reference sequence). Trimming removed 3 bases from V and 4 bases from J, with 7 bases in between. The CDR3 is 13 amino acids. CDR3 in DNA: TGTGCCAGTAGTATTGACGGTTACAATGAGCAGTTCTTC. It is translated as CASSIDGYNEQFF.

There are a few counts of this clonotype. The rearrangement links TRBV5-1 to TRBJ2-1; tentatively, D is TRBD1 (5 bases). Trimming stripped 4 bases from V and 0 bases from J, with 17 bases between. Per the germline V gene, CDR1 is SGHRS and CDR2 is YFSETQ. This CDR3 comprises 17 residues. CDR3 in amino acids: CASSTAGFQSSYNEQFF. The CDR3 DNA is TGCGCCAGCAGCACGGCAGGGTTTCAGAGCTCCTACAATGAGCAGTTCTTC.

The rearrangement joins TRBV5-1 to TRBJ2-1; D is perhaps TRBD1 or TRBD2 (5 bases each). Germline values: CDR1 SGHRS, CDR2 YFSETQ. There are 15 residues in the CDR3. V lost 4 bases to trimming and J lost 6 bases, with 17 bases between them. For the CDR3, the DNA is TGCGCCAGCAGCATCCGGGACGGAGACTCCAATGAGCAGTTCTTC. This encodes CASSIRDGDSNEQFF.

The table lists this clonotype with a few counts. The CDR3 region is CASRSKEGQAYGYTF. CDR3 DNA: TGCGCCAGCAGGTCTAAGGAGGGACAGGCGTACGGCTACACCTTC. The V gene is TRBV10-2, the J gene TRBJ1-2; 8 bases map to TRBD1. Germline CDR1 and CDR2: WSHSY and SAAADI. J gave up 8 bases and V 6 bases, and 14 bases lay outside the gene matches. This CDR3 region has 15 residues.

The chain combines TRBV6-2 or TRBV6-3 with TRBJ1-5; 7 positions agree with TRBD1. CDR3 length equals 15 residues. Germline CDR1 MNHEY, CDR2 SVGEGT. V lost 2 bases, J lost 7 bases, and 8 bases stayed unmatched. CDR3 region: CASSYPFDRAQPQHF. The CDR3 region has the DNA TGTGCCAGCAGTTACCCTTTTGACAGGGCCCAGCCCCAGCATTTT.

This clonotype was observed a handful of times. The chain recombines TRBV7-2 with TRBJ1-1, with D unclear. Germline lookup yields CDR1 SGHTA and CDR2 FQGNSA. The CDR3 totals 17 residues. V dropped 1 base and J dropped 2 bases, with 17 bases sitting between them. CDR3 DNA sequence: TGTGCCAGCAGCTTAGTCCCCCTAGGGAGCCTTAACACTGAAGCTTTCTTT. Translating it yields CASSLVPLGSLNTEAFF.

The chain links TRBV5-1 to TRBJ1-2; D remains unclear. The germline V gene has CDR1 SGHRS and CDR2 YFSETQ. V shed 0 bases and J shed 3 bases, with 12 bases lying between them. This CDR3 has 15 residues. The CDR3 loop reads CASSLGRASDYGYTF. The CDR3, as DNA: TGCGCCAGCAGCTTGGGGAGGGCGTCGGACTATGGCTACACCTTC.

This clonotype was counted only a few times. This sequence joins TRBV20-1 and TRBJ2-3, with 11 bases lining up with TRBD2. Unmatched junction bases numbered 6, after V lost 0 bases and J lost 4 bases. This CDR3 is 16 amino acids long. CDR1 is DFQATT and CDR2 is SNEGSKA in the germline V gene (reference sequence). CDR3 DNA sequence: TGCAGTGCTAGAGAGGATAGCGGGGGGGCGGCAGATACGCAGTATTTT. Protein product: CSAREDSGGAADTQYF.

This clonotype is a singleton in its sample. The CDR3 nucleotides read TGCGCCAGCAGCTTGGTCGAAGGACTGTTATTAGCCAATGAGCAGTTCTTC. Translated, it gives CASSLVEGLLLANEQFF. The genes are TRBV5-1 and TRBJ2-1, with D possibly being TRBD2 (5 bases). V dropped 0 bases and J dropped 6 bases, with 19 bases sitting between them. Germline lookup yields CDR1 SGHRS and CDR2 YFSETQ. The CDR3 has 17 amino acids.